The next 2 T cell receptor beta chains were all read from a single sample in a study of lymphopenia after photon versus proton radiotherapy. Profiled with immunoSEQ multiplex PCR; TCRdb holds only in-frame clones, not every one. The sample records about 3,800 clones, over 60% being singletons. The source was peripheral blood, collected from a patient treated with proton-based radiotherapy. The receptors were gathered from an elderly man with esophageal cancer.

The J gene is TRBJ2-3, the V gene TRBV11-3, with a weak D call TRBD2 (6 bases). From germline, CDR1 is SGHNT and CDR2 YENEEA. The CDR3 is made up of 16 amino acids. V dropped 3 bases and J dropped 5 bases, with 18 bases sitting between them. The chain's CDR3 is CASSFGGTGVVDTQYF. The CDR3 bases are TGTGCCAGCAGCTTTGGTGGGACGGGGGTCGTAGATACGCAGTATTTT. Filled out from reference TRBV11-3 and TRBJ2-3, the complete variable domain reads EAGVVQSPRYKIIEKKQPVAFWCNPISGHNTLYWYLQNLGQGPELLIRYENEEAVDDSQLPKDRFSAERLKGVDSTLKIQPAELGDSAVYLCASSFGGTGVVDTQYFGPGTRLTVL.

This clone was detected only a few times. The J gene is TRBJ1-1, the V gene TRBV12-5, with unresolved D. Germline CDR1 is LGHNT and CDR2 is FRNRAP. Trimming took off 6 bases at V and 11 bases at J, with 13 bases between the two ends. The CDR3 sequence is 11 residues long. In DNA form, the CDR3 reads TGTGCTAGTGGCGATCAGAGCATTGCTTTCTTT. Residues: CASGDQSIAFF.